The 20 T cell receptor beta chains below all came from one sample that was sequenced in a study of blood T cell repertoires in COVID-19. Libraries were prepared by immunoSEQ multiplex PCR; TCRdb keeps only in-frame clonotypes and omits some of them. The sample has 95,000 to 100,000 clones; 85% are singletons. What was sequenced was peripheral blood. Every receptor here comes from a woman between 70 and 85 years old with active or convalescent COVID-19.

This clone has only one observation. The chain employs TRBV2 and TRBJ1-5, with D tentatively TRBD1 (6 bases). This CDR3 region has 15 residues. Trimming took 7 bases from V and 4 from J, leaving 17 bases between them. Germline values: CDR1 SNHLY, CDR2 FYNNEI. As DNA, the CDR3 is TGTGCCAGCATGGCACAGGGTGTTTGGAATCAGCCCCAGCATTTT. Translating gives CASMAQGVWNQPQHF.

The chain recombines TRBV11-2 with TRBJ2-1; D perhaps matches TRBD2 (5 bases). Germline-derived CDR1 and CDR2 are SGHAT and FQNNGV. This CDR3 has 15 residues. Trimming pared 5 bases from V and 4 bases from J, leaving 15 bases between. DNA of the CDR3: TGTGCCAGCAGCAAAGTCACTAGATCTTACAATGAGCAGTTCTTC. Its translation is CASSKVTRSYNEQFF.

This clone was observed a single time. V is TRBV7-2 and J is TRBJ1-2; D might be TRBD1 (5 bases). The V end was cut by 0 bases, the J end by 7 bases, with 9 bases between. CDR1 SGHTA and CDR2 FQGNSA come from the germline V gene. The length of the CDR3 is 13 residues. CDR3 residues: CASSLATEGGYTF. The DNA of the CDR3 is TGTGCCAGCAGCTTAGCGACAGAAGGTGGCTACACCTTC.

This clone was found once. The rearrangement links TRBV5-1 to TRBJ1-1, with 10 nucleotides matching TRBD1. V was clipped by 0 bases and J by 3 bases; unmatched bases: 2. Germline V CDR1 and CDR2: SGHRS, YFSETQ. The CDR3 has 15 residues. CDR3 DNA: TGCGCCAGCAGCTTGGGTGGGACAGGGGACACTGAAGCTTTCTTT. Translated: CASSLGGTGDTEAFF.

The chain is built from TRBV4-3 and TRBJ1-1; D is perhaps TRBD1 (5 bases). Per the germline V gene, CDR1 is LGHNA and CDR2 is YSLEER. The CDR3 has 15 amino acids. Trimming removed 0 bases at V and 1 base at J, with 9 bases between. The CDR3 bases are TGCGCCAGCAGCCAAGACGGTGGGGCGAACACTGAAGCTTTCTTT. It codes for CASSQDGGANTEAFF.

The gene calls are TRBV11-3 and TRBJ1-1; a weak D match, TRBD1 (5 bases). The CDR3 length is 14 residues. Germline values: CDR1 SGHNT, CDR2 YENEEA. Between the trimmed V and J ends, which lost 2 bases and 5 bases, there was a span of 12 bases. In DNA form, the CDR3 reads TGTGCCAGCAGCTTACAGGGATTTGGGACTGAAGCTTTCTTT. It yields the protein CASSLQGFGTEAFF.

The genes are TRBV5-8 and TRBJ2-5, with a weak D call TRBD1 (5 bases). The CDR3 spans 16 residues. V was pared by 0 bases and J by 6 bases, with 18 bases between. Per the germline V gene, CDR1 is SGHTS and CDR2 is YDEGEE. CDR3 nucleotides: TGTGCCAGCAGCTTGGATCGGCTAGGGGTCGATAAGACCCAGTACTTC. Translation: CASSLDRLGVDKTQYF.

V and J are TRBV30 and TRBJ1-5; tentatively, D is TRBD1 (6 bases). The CDR3 sequence is 13 residues long. Germline V gene data show CDR1 as GTSNPN and CDR2 as SVGIG (reference sequence). Deletions cut 4 bases from V and 3 bases from J, with 10 bases between. CDR3 amino acids: CAWTGQNNQPQHF. In nucleotides, the CDR3 is TGTGCCTGGACTGGACAGAACAATCAGCCCCAGCATTTT.

The chain combines TRBV19 with TRBJ1-5, with 8 bases matching TRBD1. CDR3 size: 14 residues. The germline CDR1 and CDR2 sequences are LNHDA and SQIVND (reference sequence). Unmatched junction bases numbered 8, after V lost 6 bases and J lost 7 bases. CDR3 region: CASSSTGEVQPQHF. In nucleotides, the CDR3 is TGTGCCAGTAGCTCGACAGGGGAAGTACAGCCCCAGCATTTT.

The genes are TRBV7-2 and TRBJ2-3; 9 nucleotides match TRBD1. Unmatched junction bases numbered 6, after V lost 2 bases and J lost 6 bases. CDR1 SGHTA and CDR2 FQGNSA come from the germline V gene. This CDR3 has 15 residues. The CDR3 reads CASSLQGQGGDTQYF. The CDR3 nucleotides are TGTGCCAGCAGCTTACAGGGACAGGGCGGTGATACGCAGTATTTT.

The chain links TRBV18 to TRBJ1-1, with D possibly TRBD1 on 5 matching bases. Germline V lookup: CDR1 KGHSH, CDR2 LQKENI. The CDR3 contains 14 residues. The ends were cut back, 6 bases at V and 3 bases at J, with 14 bases in the middle. CDR3 protein: CASSVQGRDTEAFF. CDR3 DNA: TGTGCCAGCTCTGTTCAGGGTCGGGACACTGAAGCTTTCTTT.

This chain's CDR3 is CASSPQGYGPGELFF. The CDR3 DNA reads as TGTGCCAGCAGCCCACAGGGGTACGGCCCCGGGGAGCTGTTTTTT. V usage is TRBV5-5 and J usage is TRBJ2-2, with TRBD1 matching 7 bases. V lost 4 bases to trimming and J lost 6 bases; unmatched junction nucleotides: 9. The CDR3 is made up of 15 amino acids. Germline CDR1 SGHKS, CDR2 YYEKEE (reference sequence).

This rearrangement joins TRBV27 to TRBJ1-1, with no clear D. This CDR3 has 16 amino acids. Deletions cut 0 bases from V and 2 bases from J, with 13 bases between. The germline CDR1 and CDR2 sequences are MNHEY and SMNVEV (reference sequence). CDR3 sequence (DNA): TGTGCCAGCAGTTTATCATGGCTGAGGCAAAACACTGAAGCTTTCTTT. It codes for CASSLSWLRQNTEAFF.

The rearrangement joins TRBV27 to TRBJ2-2; no clear D. Germline CDR1 reads MNHEY; CDR2 reads SMNVEV (reference sequence). Trimming removed 1 base at V and 2 bases at J, with 11 bases between. The CDR3 extends over 16 amino acids. In DNA, the CDR3 is TGTGCCAGCAGTTTATGGCGACCAGGAAACACCGGGGAGCTGTTTTTT. The encoded protein is CASSLWRPGNTGELFF.

J is TRBJ1-2 and V is TRBV5-1, with 7 bases that match TRBD1. The V and J ends lost 1 base and 7 bases, in that order; junction bases with no gene match: 4. Germline CDR1 and CDR2: SGHRS and YFSETQ. The CDR3 spans 13 residues. The CDR3 bases are TGCGCCAGCAGCTTGTTGGGACAGAGTGGCTACACCTTC. It yields the protein CASSLLGQSGYTF. The variable domain in full, completed from reference TRBV5-1 and TRBJ1-2, reads KAGVTQTPRYLIKTRGQQVTLSCSPISGHRSVSWYQQTPGQGLQFLFEYFSETQRNKGNFPGRFSGRQFSNSRSEMNVSTLELGDSALYLCASSLLGQSGYTFGSGTRLTVV.

V and J are TRBV18 and TRBJ1-6; maybe TRBD1 (6 bases). CDR1 and CDR2 (germline): KGHSH, LQKENI. The CDR3 runs 15 residues. With 1 base removed from V and 11 bases from J, the gap between germline ends came to 15 bases. The CDR3 is CASSPLAQGGTPLHF. Written as DNA, the CDR3 is TGTGCCAGCTCACCACTCGCACAGGGTGGGACACCCCTCCACTTT.

The J gene is TRBJ1-1, the V gene TRBV7-9; 8 nucleotides agree with TRBD1. There are 15 residues in the CDR3. Germline CDR1 and CDR2: SEHNR and FQNEAQ (reference sequence). The trim removed 5 bases at V and 4 bases at J, leaving 9 bases unmatched. The CDR3 DNA is TGTGCCAGCAGCCCAGGACAGGGAGGAAGCACTGAAGCTTTCTTT. Encoded protein: CASSPGQGGSTEAFF.

This sequence joins TRBV21-1 and TRBJ1-6; the table's D call, TRBD1, was not checked against the DNA. TRBV21-1 constitutes a pseudogene. The CDR3 runs 14 residues. Here the CDR3 DNA reads TGTGCCAGCCGAAAGAACAGGGACCGTTCACCCCTCCACTTT. Encoded protein: CASRKNRDRSPLHF.

The chain couples TRBV7-2 to TRBJ2-5; perhaps TRBD2 as D (5 bases). CDR1 is SGHTA, CDR2 FQGNSA, per germline. CDR3 length: 11 amino acids. V gave up 4 bases and J gave up 7 bases, with 7 bases separating them. The CDR3 spells CASSSSGTQYF. The CDR3, as DNA: TGTGCCAGCAGCTCCAGCGGGACCCAGTACTTC.

The rearrangement joins TRBV4-1 to TRBJ2-2; TRBD2 matches at 7 bases. The germline V gene has CDR1 MGHRA and CDR2 YSYEKL. This CDR3 comprises 15 residues. Trimming took 1 base from V and 5 from J; bases not matched to a gene: 4. CDR3 sequence reads: CASSQVAGETGELFF. CDR3 bases: TGCGCCAGCAGCCAAGTGGCGGGGGAGACCGGGGAGCTGTTTTTT.